This TCR beta chain stems from a study of tumor-infiltrating lymphocytes in primary liver carcinoma. Overall study context: Measuring about 4.2 to 11 cm across, the tumors were staged as T1-T3 N0M0. The study's findings and limits: Bulk, unsorted sampling meant CD4+ and CD8+ repertoires went uncompared. Reduced overlap was seen in tumor-adjacent and tumor-blood pairs versus tumor region pairs.

Notes on this clonotype: Its antigen remains unknown. The germline gene is not matched at one end of the junction; a read error may be the cause.

Germline DNA was also extracted, with blood RNA taken from unsorted whole blood. The investigators made TCR beta cDNA from 400 to 500 ng total RNA, using a constant-region primer. Slightly modified ARM-PCR with three nested multiplex PCR rounds yielded TCR beta libraries. Researchers ran the first two PCR rounds for approximately 10 cycles each with TRBV1-TRBV30 forward primers and a C-beta reverse primer. TCRdb ran MiXCR on the multiplex PCR reads and lists one entry per CDR3 protein. The sample holds around 210,000 distinct CDR3 sequences; approximately 64% are singletons and the top ten take roughly 7%. The germline CDR1 and CDR2 sequences are SGHAT and FQNNGV. This CDR3 spans 16 amino acids.

The sequencing sample was made of peripheral blood. This TCR came from a woman aged 55 to 70 with primary liver carcinoma and hepatitis B virus infection. The V call is TRBV11-2, the J call TRBJ2-1; the D is unclear. The CDR3 sequence is CTSSPVRASGYNKQFF. CDR3 in DNA: TGTACCAGCAGCCCCGTTCGGGCTAGTGGTTACAATAAGCAGTTCTTC.